These 32 T cell receptor beta chains originate from one sample sequenced in a study of CD8 T cells in ankylosing spondylitis. TCRdb analysed the 5' RACE reads with MiXCR anew, one entry per CDR3 protein. The table includes about 750,000 distinct CDR3 sequences, around 19% detected once. Study-wide findings and caveats: What appeared characteristic of ankylosing spondylitis blood was a TCR beta motif of eight or nine highly homologous variants.

No cognate antigen is known for these TCRs. Sequenced material: blood, either unsorted or a sorted T cell fraction (not recorded which). These receptors were obtained from a male donor with ankylosing spondylitis.

The table lists this clonotype with a few counts. The chain carries TRBV12-3 or TRBV12-4 and TRBJ1-2, with a weak D call TRBD1 (5 bases). Trimming took 4 bases from V and 4 from J, leaving 16 bases between them. This CDR3 is 15 amino acids long. The CDR3: CASSSGTLRGYGYTF. Written as DNA, the CDR3 is TGTGCCAGCAGTTCAGGGACCCTAAGGGGCTATGGCTACACCTTC.

This clonotype appeared a few times. The chain combines TRBV28 with TRBJ2-1, with a tentative D call TRBD2 (5 bases). This CDR3 region has 15 residues. Germline V lookup: CDR1 MDHEN, CDR2 SYDVKM. V lost 1 base, J lost 6 bases, and 13 bases lay in between. Here the CDR3 DNA reads TGTGCCAGCAGTTTATATCGTACGGGATCCAATGAGCAGTTCTTC. This gives the protein CASSLYRTGSNEQFF.

J is TRBJ2-7 and V is TRBV15; TRBD2 agrees at 8 bases. The CDR3 spans 15 residues. CDR1 and CDR2 (germline): LNHNV, YYDKDF (reference sequence). The V segment lost 2 bases and the J segment 3 bases; nucleotides outside the gene matches: 6. The CDR3 loop reads CATSRTGRGGYEQYF. The CDR3, as DNA: TGTGCCACCAGCAGAACCGGCCGGGGGGGCTACGAGCAGTACTTC.

This clonotype showed up just a few times. This rearrangement joins TRBV20-1 to TRBJ2-1, with no clear D. The germline V gene encodes CDR1 DFQATT and CDR2 SNEGSKA (reference sequence). V was shortened by 4 bases and J by 0 bases, with 10 bases between the two germline ends. There are 14 residues in the CDR3. CDR3 bases: TGCAGTGCTAACAGCGTCAGCTCCTACAATGAGCAGTTCTTC. It is translated as CSANSVSSYNEQFF.

This rearrangement joins TRBV20-1 to TRBJ1-4; 8 bases match TRBD1. V lost 6 bases to trimming and J lost 8 bases; unmatched junction nucleotides: 11. CDR1 DFQATT and CDR2 SNEGSKA come from the germline V gene (reference sequence). The CDR3 has 14 amino acids. The CDR3 nucleotides are TGCAGTGCCACTCCCCAGGGGGCCGAGGAAAAACTGTTTTTT. Translation: CSATPQGAEEKLFF.

This clonotype was seen a few times. This sequence joins TRBV20-1 and TRBJ2-1, with 13 bases matching TRBD2. Germline CDR1 reads DFQATT; CDR2 reads SNEGSKA (reference sequence). CDR3 length: 15 amino acids. Losses at the gene ends were 3 bases for V and 6 bases for J; bases not matched to a gene: 5. Here the CDR3 DNA reads TGCAGTGCTAGGACGGGACTAGCGGGGTTCAATGAGCAGTTCTTC. Translated, it gives CSARTGLAGFNEQFF.

V usage is TRBV11-3 and J usage is TRBJ1-1; 7 positions agree with TRBD1. V lost 5 bases and J lost 1; bases outside the gene matches: 10. Germline V CDR1 and CDR2: SGHNT, YENEEA. The CDR3 spans 16 residues. This CDR3 reads CASSDLPGQQNTEAFF. The CDR3 DNA sequence: TGTGCCAGCAGCGACCTACCGGGACAGCAGAACACTGAAGCTTTCTTT.

The chain has TRBV9 and TRBJ2-1; 11 bases align to TRBD2. Germline trimming cut 3 bases from V and 9 bases from J; bases unmatched to any gene: 11. Germline lookup yields CDR1 SGDLS and CDR2 YYNGEE. This CDR3 region has 16 residues. CDR3 nucleotides: TGTGCCAGCAGCGAGGGAGCCCGCGGGACTAGCGGTGAGCAGTTCTTC. Translating it yields CASSEGARGTSGEQFF.

The chain joins TRBV12-3 or TRBV12-4 to TRBJ2-1; 9 nucleotides agree with TRBD1. The V gene end was trimmed by 6 bases and the J gene end by 4 bases; junction bases not matched to a gene: 10. This CDR3 contains 16 residues. The CDR3 loop is CASRPDRGNFYNEQFF. DNA of the CDR3: TGTGCCAGCAGGCCCGACAGGGGGAATTTTTACAATGAGCAGTTCTTC.

This clonotype was counted a few times. This sequence joins TRBV11-2 and TRBJ1-1; 9 bases align to TRBD1. Germline CDR1 is SGHAT and CDR2 is FQNNGV. The length of the CDR3 is 15 residues. Trimming removed 5 bases from V and 6 bases from J; junction bases left unmatched: 10. The CDR3 nucleotides are TGTGCCAGCAGCCACCATCTAGGGACAGGGCCTGAAGCTTTCTTT. Translated: CASSHHLGTGPEAFF.

The CDR3 nucleotides read TGTGCCAGCAGCGTAGCCCCAGAGGGTGGCACTGAAGCTTTCTTT. Residues: CASSVAPEGGTEAFF. V is TRBV9 and J is TRBJ1-1; D is unresolved. V was trimmed by 0 bases and J by 4 bases, leaving 13 bases between them. The germline V gene has CDR1 SGDLS and CDR2 YYNGEE. There are 15 residues in the CDR3.

This clonotype turned up a few times. The rearrangement uses TRBV5-1 and TRBJ1-6; maybe TRBD1 (6 bases). Trimming removed 0 bases from V and 9 bases from J, with 13 bases in between. The CDR3 contains 15 residues. Germline CDR1 and CDR2: SGHRS and YFSETQ. This CDR3 is CASSLASGASSPLHF. CDR3 nucleotides: TGCGCCAGCAGCTTGGCCTCAGGGGCCTCTTCACCCCTCCACTTT.

This chain uses TRBV7-6 with TRBJ1-3; D might be TRBD1 (5 bases). The ends were cut back, 0 bases at V and 0 bases at J, with 9 bases in the middle. Germline CDR1 SGHVS, CDR2 FNYEAQ. The CDR3 spans 16 residues. The CDR3 reads CASSLAAGGSGNTIYF. In DNA form, the CDR3 reads TGTGCCAGCAGCTTAGCGGCCGGGGGCTCTGGAAACACCATATATTTT.

Only a few counts were recorded for this clonotype. The rearrangement uses TRBV6-2 or TRBV6-3 and TRBJ2-7, with 9 positions matching TRBD1. V shed 4 bases and J 4 bases; nucleotides not matched to a gene: 11. CDR3 length: 16 amino acids. Germline V gives CDR1 MNHEY, CDR2 SVGEGT. CDR3 coding DNA: TGTGCCAGCAGTTCAATTCGATGGGACAGGGAATACGAGCAGTACTTC. This encodes CASSSIRWDREYEQYF.

This sequence joins TRBV5-5 and TRBJ1-4; 9 bases map to TRBD1. The junction had 7 bases not matched to a gene; V was cut back by 0 bases and J by 10 bases. This CDR3 region has 15 residues. Germline V gives CDR1 SGHKS, CDR2 YYEKEE (reference sequence). The CDR3 here is CASSLAGTGTGKLFF. Written as DNA, the CDR3 is TGTGCCAGCAGCTTGGCCGGGACAGGGACCGGAAAACTGTTTTTT.

This clonotype showed up just a few times. The chain is built from TRBV12-3 or TRBV12-4 and TRBJ2-1; TRBD2 matches 7 bases. V was clipped by 2 bases and J by 6 bases; unmatched bases: 7. The CDR3 is 15 amino acids. CDR3 sequence (DNA): TGTGCCAGCAGTTTAAAAGCGGGGTTACTCAATGAGCAGTTCTTC. It is translated as CASSLKAGLLNEQFF.

This clonotype was picked up a small number of times. CDR3 DNA: TGTGCCACCAGTGCTTCGGGTGTTGGGCCCCAGCATTTT. Protein product: CATSASGVGPQHF. The genes are TRBV24-1 and TRBJ1-5; the D is unclear. V was pared by 5 bases and J by 9 bases, with 13 bases between. Per germline, CDR1 KGHDR and CDR2 SFDVKD. This CDR3 comprises 13 residues.

There are a few counts of this clonotype. The chain carries TRBV3-1 and TRBJ2-3, with 9 bases that match TRBD2. The CDR3 runs to 15 residues. After removal of 4 bases from V and 8 bases from J, the junction contained 10 bases not matched to a gene. CDR1 and CDR2 from the germline V gene are LGHDT and YNNKEL (reference sequence). The CDR3 loop is CASSRSSGGQSTQYF. Here the CDR3 DNA reads TGTGCCAGCAGCCGTAGTAGCGGGGGCCAATCTACGCAGTATTTT.

J is TRBJ2-7 and V is TRBV27; D is perhaps TRBD2 (5 bases). CDR3 length equals 16 residues. Trimming cost V 3 bases and J 0 bases, with 15 bases left between them. Germline V gene lookup returns CDR1 MNHEY and CDR2 SMNVEV (reference sequence). CDR3 loop: CASSLFERSSSYEQYF. The CDR3 DNA follows: TGTGCCAGCAGTTTGTTCGAGCGGTCCAGCTCCTACGAGCAGTACTTC.

This clonotype turned up a few times. This chain joins TRBV10-3 and TRBJ2-3; D possibly matches TRBD1 or TRBD2 (6 bases each). Germline CDR1 reads ENHRY; CDR2 reads SYGVKD. V dropped 10 bases and J dropped 2 bases, with 10 bases sitting between them. There are 12 residues in the CDR3. The DNA of the CDR3 is TGTGCCACGGGGGACAACACAGATACGCAGTATTTT. Translating gives CATGDNTDTQYF.

CDR3 sequence: CASSLATSYNEQFF. CDR3 sequence (DNA): TGTGCCAGCAGCTTAGCGACGAGCTACAATGAGCAGTTCTTC. The chain combines TRBV7-2 with TRBJ2-1; D unresolved. V was clipped by 0 bases and J by 3 bases, with 6 bases between them. The CDR3 covers 14 residues. The germline V gene has CDR1 SGHTA and CDR2 FQGNSA. Based on the CDR3 plus reference TRBV7-2 and TRBJ2-1, the full variable domain is GAGVSQSPSNKVTEKGKDVELRCDPISGHTALYWYRQSLGQGLEFLIYFQGNSAPDKSGLPSDRFSAERTGGSVSTLTIQRTQQEDSAVYLCASSLATSYNEQFFGPGTRLTVL.

In its sample, this clonotype was seen a few times. This may be a read error, as it is one base from a much larger clone. CDR3 sequence: CAISGTVSGNTIYF. The DNA for the CDR3 is TGTGCCATCAGCGGGACAGTCTCTGGAAACACCATATATTTT. The chain joins TRBV10-3 to TRBJ1-3; 7 bases fit TRBD1. In germline, CDR1 is ENHRY, CDR2 SYGVKD. V was clipped by 6 bases and J by 0 bases; unmatched bases: 2. CDR3 size: 14 residues.

This chain joins TRBV5-1 and TRBJ2-5; 14 nucleotides align to TRBD2. Losses at the gene ends were 6 bases for V and 2 bases for J; bases not matched to a gene: 9. The CDR3 sequence is 17 residues long. The germline V gene has CDR1 SGHRS and CDR2 YFSETQ. Here the CDR3 reads CASKQGTSGSGQETQYF. CDR3 DNA: TGCGCCAGCAAACAGGGGACTAGCGGGAGTGGACAAGAGACCCAGTACTTC.

This clonotype appeared many times. The chain recombines TRBV5-1 with TRBJ1-6; 9 bases map to TRBD1. Germline CDR1 and CDR2: SGHRS and YFSETQ. V shed 3 bases, J shed 7 bases, and the junction held 2 bases outside the gene matches. The length of the CDR3 is 14 residues. The CDR3 sequence is CASSSTGGNSPLHF. The CDR3 region has the DNA TGCGCCAGCAGCTCGACAGGGGGGAATTCACCCCTCCACTTT.

This clonotype has more than one count but fewer than ten. The gene calls are TRBV29-1 and TRBJ1-1; D is ambiguous. Germline V lookup: CDR1 SQVTM, CDR2 ANQGSEA. The length of the CDR3 is 11 residues. V was shortened by 3 bases and J by 4 bases, with 6 bases between the two germline ends. CDR3: CSVDSGTEAFF. CDR3 coding DNA: TGCAGCGTTGATTCCGGCACTGAAGCTTTCTTT.

This clonotype occurred a few times. The chain couples TRBV3-1 to TRBJ2-3; 14 nucleotides line up with TRBD2. CDR3 length: 16 residues. The V gene end was trimmed by 5 bases and the J gene end by 5 bases; junction bases not matched to a gene: 6. CDR1 is LGHDT and CDR2 is YNNKEL in the germline V gene (reference sequence). The CDR3 sequence is CASSVRTSGRQDTQYF. The CDR3 bases are TGTGCCAGCAGCGTCCGGACTAGCGGGAGGCAAGATACGCAGTATTTT.

This chain uses TRBV5-1 with TRBJ2-2; TRBD2 agrees at 7 bases. The CDR3 length is 14 residues. After removal of 4 bases from V and 5 bases from J, the junction contained 5 bases not matched to a gene. Germline V gene data show CDR1 as SGHRS and CDR2 as YFSETQ. For the CDR3, the DNA is TGCGCCAGCAGCGGCGGGAGTCTAACCGGGGAGCTGTTTTTT. Translating gives CASSGGSLTGELFF.

This clonotype was seen a few times. This chain uses TRBV4-3 with TRBJ2-5, with 10 bases identical to TRBD2. The J segment lost 3 bases and the V segment lost 4 bases, leaving 8 bases of the junction unmatched. Germline CDR1 is LGHNA and CDR2 is YSLEER. The CDR3 spans 16 residues. In nucleotides, the CDR3 is TGCGCCAGCAGCCCTCGCGGGACTAGCGAGGAAGAGACCCAGTACTTC. Translating it yields CASSPRGTSEEETQYF.

This chain links TRBV24-1 with TRBJ2-2, with D possibly matching TRBD2 (5 bases). CDR3 length: 16 amino acids. Trimming took 3 bases from V and 6 from J, leaving 16 bases between them. The germline gives CDR1 KGHDR, CDR2 SFDVKD. The CDR3 here is CATSDQGRGSPGELFF. CDR3 sequence (DNA): TGTGCCACCAGTGATCAAGGTCGGGGTTCACCCGGGGAGCTGTTTTTT.

This clonotype showed up just a few times. This chain links TRBV20-1 with TRBJ1-1, with TRBD1 matching over 8 bases. CDR1 and CDR2 (germline): DFQATT, SNEGSKA (reference sequence). V lost 0 bases and J lost 7; bases outside the gene matches: 7. The CDR3 consists of 14 residues. The CDR3 here is CSARDQGAGGEAFF. CDR3 nucleotide sequence: TGCAGTGCTAGAGACCAGGGGGCAGGGGGTGAAGCTTTCTTT.

This clonotype appeared a few times. V is TRBV5-6 and J is TRBJ2-1, with 9 bases fitting TRBD1. The CDR3 has 18 amino acids. V lost 4 bases, J lost 2 bases, and 13 bases stayed unmatched. Germline-derived CDR1 and CDR2 are SGHDT and YYEEEE. CDR3 bases: TGTGCCAGCAGCGGTACAGGGGGCGCGGCCTCTACCTACAATGAGCAGTTCTTC. As protein: CASSGTGGAASTYNEQFF.

The chain recombines TRBV10-3 with TRBJ2-7; a possible D gene is TRBD2 (5 bases). Germline values: CDR1 ENHRY, CDR2 SYGVKD. The CDR3 has 15 amino acids. V lost 4 bases and J 0 bases, leaving 13 bases between the germline ends. CDR3 amino acids: CAISGGPRFSYEQYF. The CDR3 DNA reads TGTGCCATCAGTGGCGGGCCTCGGTTCTCCTACGAGCAGTACTTC.